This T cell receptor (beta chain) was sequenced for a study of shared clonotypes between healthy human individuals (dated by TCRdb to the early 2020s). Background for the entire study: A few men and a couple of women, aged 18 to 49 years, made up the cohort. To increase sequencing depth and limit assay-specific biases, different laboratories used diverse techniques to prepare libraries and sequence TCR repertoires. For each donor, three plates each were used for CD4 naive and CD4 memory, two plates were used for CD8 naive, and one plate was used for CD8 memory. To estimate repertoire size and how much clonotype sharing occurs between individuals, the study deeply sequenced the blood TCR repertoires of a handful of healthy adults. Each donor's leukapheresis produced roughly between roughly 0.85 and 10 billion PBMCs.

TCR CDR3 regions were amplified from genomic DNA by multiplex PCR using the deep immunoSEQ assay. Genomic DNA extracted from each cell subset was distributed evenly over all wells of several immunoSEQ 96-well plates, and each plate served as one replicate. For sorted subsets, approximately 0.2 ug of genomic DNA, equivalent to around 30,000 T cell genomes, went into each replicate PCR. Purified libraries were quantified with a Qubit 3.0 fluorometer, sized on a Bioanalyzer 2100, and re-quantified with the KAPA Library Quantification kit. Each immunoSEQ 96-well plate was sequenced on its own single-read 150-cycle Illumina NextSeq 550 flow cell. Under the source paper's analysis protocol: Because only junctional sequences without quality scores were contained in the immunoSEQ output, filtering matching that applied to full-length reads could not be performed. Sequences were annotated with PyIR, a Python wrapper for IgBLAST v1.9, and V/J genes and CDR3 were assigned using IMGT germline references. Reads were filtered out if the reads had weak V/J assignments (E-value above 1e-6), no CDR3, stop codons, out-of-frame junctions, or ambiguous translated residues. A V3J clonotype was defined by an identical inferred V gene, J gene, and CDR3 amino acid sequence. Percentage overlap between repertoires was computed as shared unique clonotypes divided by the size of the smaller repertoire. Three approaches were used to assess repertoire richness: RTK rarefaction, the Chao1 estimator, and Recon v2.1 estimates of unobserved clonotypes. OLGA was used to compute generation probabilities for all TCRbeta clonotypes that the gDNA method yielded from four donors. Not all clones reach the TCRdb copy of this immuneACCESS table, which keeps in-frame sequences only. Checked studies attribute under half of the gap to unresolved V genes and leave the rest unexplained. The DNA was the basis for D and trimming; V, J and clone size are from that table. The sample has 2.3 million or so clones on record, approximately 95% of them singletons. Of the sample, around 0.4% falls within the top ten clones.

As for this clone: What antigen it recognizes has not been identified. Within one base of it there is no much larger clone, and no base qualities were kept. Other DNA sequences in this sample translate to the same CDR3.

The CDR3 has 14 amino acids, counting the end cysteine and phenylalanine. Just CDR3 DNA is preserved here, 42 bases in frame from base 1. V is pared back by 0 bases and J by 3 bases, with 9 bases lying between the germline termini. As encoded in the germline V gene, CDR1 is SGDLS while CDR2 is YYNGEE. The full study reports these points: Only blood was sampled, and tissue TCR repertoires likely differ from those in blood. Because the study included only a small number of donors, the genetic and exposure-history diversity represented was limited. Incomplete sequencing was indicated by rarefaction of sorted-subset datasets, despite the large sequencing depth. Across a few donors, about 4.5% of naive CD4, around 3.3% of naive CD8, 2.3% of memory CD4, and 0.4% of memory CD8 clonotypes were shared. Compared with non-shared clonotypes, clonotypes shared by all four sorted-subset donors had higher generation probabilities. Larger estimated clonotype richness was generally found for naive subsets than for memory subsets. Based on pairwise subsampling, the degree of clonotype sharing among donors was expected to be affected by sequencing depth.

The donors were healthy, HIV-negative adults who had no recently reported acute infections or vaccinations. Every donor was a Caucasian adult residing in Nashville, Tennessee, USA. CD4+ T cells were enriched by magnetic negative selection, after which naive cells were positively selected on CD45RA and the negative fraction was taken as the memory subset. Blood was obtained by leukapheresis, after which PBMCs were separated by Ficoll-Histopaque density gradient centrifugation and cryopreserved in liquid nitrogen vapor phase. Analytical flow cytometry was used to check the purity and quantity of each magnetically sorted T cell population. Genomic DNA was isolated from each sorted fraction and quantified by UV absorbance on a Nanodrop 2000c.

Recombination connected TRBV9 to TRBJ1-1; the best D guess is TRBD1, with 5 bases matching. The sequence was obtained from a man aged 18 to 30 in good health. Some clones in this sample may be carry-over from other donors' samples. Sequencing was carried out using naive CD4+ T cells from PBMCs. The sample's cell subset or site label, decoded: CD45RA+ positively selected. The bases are TGTGCCAGCAGCGTAGGGGTCAGGGACACTGAAGCTTTCTTT. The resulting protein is CASSVGVRDTEAFF.